This TCR beta chain is from a study of CD8+ T cells in alopecia areata. Study as a whole: The authors grafted skin from approximately 6-12-month-old C3H/HeJ donors with spontaneous alopecia onto roughly 6-10-week-old female C3H/HeJ mice. Study-wide results and caveats: Relative to normal scalp, lesional scalp, especially alopecia totalis/universalis, showed higher clonality. Although TCR sharing was seen in mice, sharing across patients was less clear, possibly for HLA-related reasons.

As to this clone: Antigen: not known. All gene names here are mouse names. The read ends 4 residues early relative to the CDR3; the germline J gene fills the gap.

Germline V gene sequence: CDR1 NNHDY, CDR2 SYVADS. CDR3 size: 14 residues. V was pared by 4 bases and J by 3 bases, with 12 bases between. Sequencing relied on a cDNA template that was reverse transcribed from extracted RNA. The data were produced by immunoSEQ multiplex PCR, yet TCRdb's version contains in-frame clones alone and is incomplete. Sampling found about 110,000 clones, none seen once. This receptor was identified in a C3H/HeJ mouse with alopecia areata. MHC haplotype here: H2-k. The V gene is TRBV13-3, the J gene TRBJ2-3; a possible D gene is TRBD1 (5 bases). Sequencing was performed on lesional skin. The chain's CDR3 is CASSPPQGAETLYF. Partial CDR3 DNA: TGTGCCAGCAGTCCTCCGCAGGGAGCAGAA.